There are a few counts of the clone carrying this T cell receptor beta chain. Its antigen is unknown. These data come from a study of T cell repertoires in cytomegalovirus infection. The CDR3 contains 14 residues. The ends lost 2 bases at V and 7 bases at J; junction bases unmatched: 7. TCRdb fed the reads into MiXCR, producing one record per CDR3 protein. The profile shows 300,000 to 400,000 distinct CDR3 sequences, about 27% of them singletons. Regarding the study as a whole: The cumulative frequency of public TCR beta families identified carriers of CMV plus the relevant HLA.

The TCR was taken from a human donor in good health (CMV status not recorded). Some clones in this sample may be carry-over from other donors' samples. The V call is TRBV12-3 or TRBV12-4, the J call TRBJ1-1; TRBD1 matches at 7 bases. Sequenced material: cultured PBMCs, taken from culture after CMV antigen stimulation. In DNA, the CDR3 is TGTGCCAGCAGTTTACTCGGGGCAGGGGGTGAAGCTTTCTTT. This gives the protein CASSLLGAGGEAFF.